The clone carrying this TCR beta chain has ten or more counts. Its specificity is not known. MiXCR, applied by TCRdb to the 5' RACE reads, yields one record per CDR3 protein. The top ten hold about 16% of the sample, which has over 45,000 distinct CDR3 sequences, roughly 3% seen once. The data originate from a study of neurological immune-mediated disorders. Study-wide results and limits: When grouped phylogenetically, the repertoires of 18 of the 34 multiple sclerosis patients fell together in one related-CDR3 cluster, which is a possible signature.

Looked up from germline, CDR1 is DFQATT and CDR2 is SNEGSKA (reference sequence). Trimming removed 3 bases from V and 4 bases from J; junction bases left unmatched: 8. The CDR3 runs 16 residues. Sequenced input: PBMCs. The sequence came from a woman aged 45-65 years with multiple sclerosis. The chain has TRBV20-1 and TRBJ2-1, with TRBD2 matching over 11 bases. DNA of the CDR3: TGCAGTGCTAGTACTAGCGGGAGTCTGCCTTACAATGAGCAGTTCTTC. As protein: CSASTSGSLPYNEQFF.